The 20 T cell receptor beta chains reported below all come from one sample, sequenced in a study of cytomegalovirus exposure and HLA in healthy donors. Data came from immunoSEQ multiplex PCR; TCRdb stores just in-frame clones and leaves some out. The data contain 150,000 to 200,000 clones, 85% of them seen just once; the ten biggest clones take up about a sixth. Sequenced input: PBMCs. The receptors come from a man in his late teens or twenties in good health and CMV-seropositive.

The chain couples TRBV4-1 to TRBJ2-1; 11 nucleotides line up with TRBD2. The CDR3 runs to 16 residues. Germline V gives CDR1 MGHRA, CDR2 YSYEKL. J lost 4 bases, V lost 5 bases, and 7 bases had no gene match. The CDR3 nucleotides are TGCGCCAGCAGCGCCCTCGGACTAGCGGGTTACAATGAGCAGTTCTTC. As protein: CASSALGLAGYNEQFF.

The DNA of the CDR3 is TGTGCCAGCAGTTTTCGAAGGGGAGAAGCTTTCTTT. Translated, it gives CASSFRRGEAFF. The chain links TRBV28 to TRBJ1-1, with TRBD1 as a possible D gene (5 bases). Trimming removed 3 bases at V and 8 bases at J, with 10 bases between. Germline lookup yields CDR1 MDHEN and CDR2 SYDVKM. The CDR3 contains 12 residues.

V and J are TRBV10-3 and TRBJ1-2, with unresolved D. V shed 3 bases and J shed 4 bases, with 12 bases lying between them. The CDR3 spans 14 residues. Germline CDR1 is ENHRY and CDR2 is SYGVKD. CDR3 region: CAISDGIDAYGYTF. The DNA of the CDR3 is TGTGCCATCAGTGACGGGATCGACGCCTATGGCTACACCTTC.

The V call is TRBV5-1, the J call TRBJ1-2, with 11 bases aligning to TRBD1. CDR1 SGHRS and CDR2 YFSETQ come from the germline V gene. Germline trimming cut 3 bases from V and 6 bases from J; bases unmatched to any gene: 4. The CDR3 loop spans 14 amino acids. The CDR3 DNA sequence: TGCGCCAGCAGCTGGGGACAGGGGGGGAATGGCTACACCTTC. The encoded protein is CASSWGQGGNGYTF.

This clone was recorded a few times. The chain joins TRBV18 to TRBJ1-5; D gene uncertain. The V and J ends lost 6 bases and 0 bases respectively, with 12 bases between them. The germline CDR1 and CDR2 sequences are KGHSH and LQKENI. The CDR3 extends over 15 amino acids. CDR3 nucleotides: TGTGCCAGCTCTCCGGCGGAGGGTAGCAATCAGCCCCAGCATTTT. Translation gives CASSPAEGSNQPQHF.

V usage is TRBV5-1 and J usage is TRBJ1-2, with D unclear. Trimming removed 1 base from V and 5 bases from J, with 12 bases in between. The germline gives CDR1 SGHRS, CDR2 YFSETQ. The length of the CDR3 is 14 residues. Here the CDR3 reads CASSLRQADYGYTF. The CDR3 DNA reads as TGCGCCAGCAGCTTGCGTCAGGCTGATTATGGCTACACCTTC. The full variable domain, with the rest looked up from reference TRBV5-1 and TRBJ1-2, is KAGVTQTPRYLIKTRGQQVTLSCSPISGHRSVSWYQQTPGQGLQFLFEYFSETQRNKGNFPGRFSGRQFSNSRSEMNVSTLELGDSALYLCASSLRQADYGYTFGSGTRLTVV.

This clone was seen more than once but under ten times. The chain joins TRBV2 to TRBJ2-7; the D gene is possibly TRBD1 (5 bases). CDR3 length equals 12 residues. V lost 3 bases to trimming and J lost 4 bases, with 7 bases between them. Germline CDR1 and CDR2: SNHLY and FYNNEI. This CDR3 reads CASSEAGYEQYF. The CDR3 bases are TGTGCCAGCAGTGAGGCAGGGTACGAGCAGTACTTC.

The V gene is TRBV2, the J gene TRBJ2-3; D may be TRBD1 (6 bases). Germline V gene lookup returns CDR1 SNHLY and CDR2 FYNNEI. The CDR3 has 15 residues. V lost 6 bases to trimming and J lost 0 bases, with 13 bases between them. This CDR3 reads CASSSGTYSTDTQYF. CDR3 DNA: TGTGCCAGCAGCTCCGGGACATATAGCACAGATACGCAGTATTTT.

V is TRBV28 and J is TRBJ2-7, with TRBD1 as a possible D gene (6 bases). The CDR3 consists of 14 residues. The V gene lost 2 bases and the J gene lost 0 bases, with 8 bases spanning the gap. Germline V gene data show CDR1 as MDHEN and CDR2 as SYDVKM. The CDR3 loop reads CASSLRDTSYEQYF. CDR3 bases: TGTGCCAGCAGTTTACGGGACACCTCCTACGAGCAGTACTTC.

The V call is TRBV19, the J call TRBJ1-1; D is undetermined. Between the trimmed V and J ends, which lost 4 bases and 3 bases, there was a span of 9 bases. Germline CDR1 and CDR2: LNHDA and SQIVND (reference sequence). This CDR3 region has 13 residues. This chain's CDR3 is CASSRYPDTEAFF. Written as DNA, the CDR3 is TGTGCCAGTAGTAGGTATCCGGACACTGAAGCTTTCTTT.

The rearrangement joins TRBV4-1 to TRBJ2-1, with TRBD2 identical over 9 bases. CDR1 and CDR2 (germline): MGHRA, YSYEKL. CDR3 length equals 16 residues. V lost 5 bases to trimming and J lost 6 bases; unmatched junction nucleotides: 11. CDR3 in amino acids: CASSDSPGLAPNEQFF. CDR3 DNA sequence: TGCGCCAGCAGCGATTCACCGGGACTAGCCCCCAATGAGCAGTTCTTC.

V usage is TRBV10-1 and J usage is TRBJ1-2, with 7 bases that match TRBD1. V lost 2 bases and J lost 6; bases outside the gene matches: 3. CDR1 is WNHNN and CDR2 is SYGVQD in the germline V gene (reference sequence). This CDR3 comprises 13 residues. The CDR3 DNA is TGCGCCAGCAGTGAGGACAGGGCTAATGGCTACACCTTC. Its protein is CASSEDRANGYTF.

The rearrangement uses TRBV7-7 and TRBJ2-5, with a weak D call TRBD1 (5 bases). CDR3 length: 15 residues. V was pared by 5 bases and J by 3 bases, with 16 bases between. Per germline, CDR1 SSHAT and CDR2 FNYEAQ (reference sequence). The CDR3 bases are TGTGCCAGCAGCCTCAGGGCAGGTTGGGAAGAGACCCAGTACTTC. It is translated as CASSLRAGWEETQYF.

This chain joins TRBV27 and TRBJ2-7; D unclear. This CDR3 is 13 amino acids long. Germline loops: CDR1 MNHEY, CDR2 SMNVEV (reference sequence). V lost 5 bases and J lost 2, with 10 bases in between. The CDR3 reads CASSPLPTYEQYF. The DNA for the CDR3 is TGTGCCAGCAGTCCCTTACCTACCTACGAGCAGTACTTC.

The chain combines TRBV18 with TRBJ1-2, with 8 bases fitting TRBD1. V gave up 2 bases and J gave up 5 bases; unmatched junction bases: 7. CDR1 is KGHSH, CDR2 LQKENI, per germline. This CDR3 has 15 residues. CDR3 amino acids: CASSPGTGFGYGYTF. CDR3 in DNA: TGTGCCAGCTCACCAGGGACAGGATTCGGTTATGGCTACACCTTC.

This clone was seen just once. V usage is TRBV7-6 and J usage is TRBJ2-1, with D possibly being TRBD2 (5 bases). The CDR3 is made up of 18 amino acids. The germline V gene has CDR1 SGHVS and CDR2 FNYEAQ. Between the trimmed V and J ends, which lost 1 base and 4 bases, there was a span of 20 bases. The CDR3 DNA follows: TGTGCCAGCAGCTTAGAGTCGACCGCGGGTAGAACATACAATGAGCAGTTCTTC. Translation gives CASSLESTAGRTYNEQFF.

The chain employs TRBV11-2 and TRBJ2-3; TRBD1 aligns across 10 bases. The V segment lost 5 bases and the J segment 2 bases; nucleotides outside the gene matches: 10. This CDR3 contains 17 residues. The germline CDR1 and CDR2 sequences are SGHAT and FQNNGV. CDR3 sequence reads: CASSRTGQGTNTDTQYF. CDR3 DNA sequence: TGTGCCAGCAGCCGGACGGGACAGGGGACAAACACAGATACGCAGTATTTT.

In DNA form, the CDR3 reads TGTGCCAGCAGTGTAAAGGGTGGGGAGACCGGGGAGCTGTTTTTT. Residues: CASSVKGGETGELFF. The chain uses TRBV6-1 and TRBJ2-2; D is perhaps TRBD2 (5 bases). Per germline, CDR1 MNHNS and CDR2 SASEGT. Trimming took off 4 bases at V and 5 bases at J, with 14 bases between the two ends. The CDR3 extends over 15 amino acids.

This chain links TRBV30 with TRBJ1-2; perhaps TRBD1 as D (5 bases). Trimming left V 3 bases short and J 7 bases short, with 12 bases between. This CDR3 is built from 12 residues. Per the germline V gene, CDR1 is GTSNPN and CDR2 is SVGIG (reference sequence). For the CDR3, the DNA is TGTGCCTGGAGGGGGGGGAGAGGTGGCTACACCTTC. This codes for CAWRGGRGGYTF. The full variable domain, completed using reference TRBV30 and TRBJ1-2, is SQTIHQWPATLVQPVGSPLSLECTVEGTSNPNLYWYRQAAGRGLQLLFYSVGIGQISSEVPQNLSASRPQDRQFILSSKKLLLSDSGFYLCAWRGGRGGYTFGSGTRLTVV.

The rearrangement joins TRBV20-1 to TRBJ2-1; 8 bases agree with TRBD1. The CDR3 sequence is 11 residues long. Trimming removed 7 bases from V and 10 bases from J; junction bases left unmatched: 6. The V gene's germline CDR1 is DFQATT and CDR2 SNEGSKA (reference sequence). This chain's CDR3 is CSEDRVGEQFF. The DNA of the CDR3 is TGCAGTGAGGACAGGGTAGGCGAGCAGTTCTTC.